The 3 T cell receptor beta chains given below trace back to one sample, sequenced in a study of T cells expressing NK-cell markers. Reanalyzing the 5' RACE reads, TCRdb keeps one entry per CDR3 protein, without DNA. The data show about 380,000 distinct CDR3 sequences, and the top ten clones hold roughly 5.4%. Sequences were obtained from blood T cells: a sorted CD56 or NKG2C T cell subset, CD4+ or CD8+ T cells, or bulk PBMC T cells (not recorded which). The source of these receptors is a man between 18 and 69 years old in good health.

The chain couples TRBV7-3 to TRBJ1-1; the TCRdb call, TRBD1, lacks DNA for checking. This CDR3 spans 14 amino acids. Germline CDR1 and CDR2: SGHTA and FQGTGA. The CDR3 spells CASSPNTGADEAFF.

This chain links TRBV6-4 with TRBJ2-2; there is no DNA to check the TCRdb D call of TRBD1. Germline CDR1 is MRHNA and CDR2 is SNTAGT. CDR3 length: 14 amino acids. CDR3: CASSRGPNTGELFF.

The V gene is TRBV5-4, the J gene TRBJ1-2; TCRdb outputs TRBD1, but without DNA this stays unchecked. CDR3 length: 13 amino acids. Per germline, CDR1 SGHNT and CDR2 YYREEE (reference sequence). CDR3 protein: CASGAPEPGGYTF.